Below are 6 T cell receptor beta chains sequenced from a single sample in a study of CD4+ T cells in melanoma. This table comes from immunoSEQ multiplex PCR, and its TCRdb copy is limited to in-frame clones, with some not included. The sample shows about 120,000 clones, around 93% of them seen only once. The sample taken for sequencing was peripheral blood. The receptors stem from a human donor with melanoma.

The chain carries TRBV5-5 and TRBJ1-2; D call uncertain. Germline V CDR1 and CDR2: SGHKS, YYEKEE (reference sequence). The germline V and J ends were trimmed by 0 bases and 0 bases, with 12 bases remaining between them. The CDR3 spans 16 residues. CDR3 amino acids: CASSLASGITNYGYTF. In DNA form, the CDR3 reads TGTGCCAGCAGCTTGGCTAGTGGTATCACTAACTATGGCTACACCTTC.

The gene calls are TRBV2 and TRBJ1-2, with D unresolved. Germline CDR1 is SNHLY and CDR2 is FYNNEI. V was clipped by 7 bases and J by 4 bases, with 13 bases between them. There are 13 residues in the CDR3. In DNA, the CDR3 is TGTGCCAGCATAGGCCTCGGCGGCTATGGCTACACCTTC. Protein product: CASIGLGGYGYTF.

The genes are TRBV5-1 and TRBJ2-6; D not certain. The V gene lost 4 bases and the J gene lost 2 bases, with 10 bases spanning the gap. Germline V gene data show CDR1 as SGHRS and CDR2 as YFSETQ. CDR3 length equals 15 residues. CDR3: CASSTQVAGANVLTF. CDR3 coding DNA: TGCGCCAGCAGCACCCAGGTCGCTGGGGCCAACGTCCTGACTTTC.

The chain joins TRBV30 to TRBJ1-6; TRBD1 is a possible D gene (5 bases). The length of the CDR3 is 15 residues. V lost 1 base and J lost 9, with 16 bases in between. CDR1 GTSNPN and CDR2 SVGIG come from the germline V gene (reference sequence). Written as DNA, the CDR3 is TGTGCCTGGAGTGATTTTGGGGGTTTTAGTTCACCCCTCCACTTT. This sequence encodes CAWSDFGGFSSPLHF.

As concerns this clone: Other DNA sequences from this sample encode an identical CDR3 as well. This chain joins TRBV18 and TRBJ2-2; D gene uncertain. The CDR3 is made up of 12 amino acids. Trimming removed 3 bases at V and 2 bases at J, with 1 base between. CDR1 is KGHSH and CDR2 is LQKENI in the germline V gene. The CDR3 coding sequence is TGTGCCAGCTCACCCAACACCGGGGAGCTGTTTTTT. Amino acid sequence: CASSPNTGELFF.

A note on this clone: The same CDR3 is also encoded by other DNA sequences in this sample. V and J are TRBV2 and TRBJ2-7, with D unresolved. Germline values: CDR1 SNHLY, CDR2 FYNNEI. V was trimmed by 6 bases and J by 7 bases, leaving 13 bases between them. The CDR3 contains 12 residues. This CDR3 reads CASSYGGWEQYF. CDR3 DNA sequence: TGTGCCAGCAGCTACGGCGGATGGGAGCAGTACTTC. The complete variable domain, with remaining parts taken from reference TRBV2 and TRBJ2-7, reads EPEVTQTPSHQVTQMGQEVILRCVPISNHLYFYWYRQILGQKVEFLVSFYNNEISEKSEIFDDQFSVERPDGSNFTLKIRSTKLEDSAMYFCASSYGGWEQYFGPGTRLTVT.